This T cell receptor beta chain was sequenced in a study of blood T cell repertoires in COVID-19. TCRdb keeps only in-frame clones here, not all; method: immunoSEQ multiplex PCR. Of about 350,000 clones detected, approximately 89% appear once; the ten largest clones hold roughly 3.9%. Those enrolled in Seattle joined during active infection and were followed longitudinally afterward. The sequenced sample was peripheral blood. The source is a woman in her sixties or seventies with COVID-19, enrolled during active disease.

As DNA, the CDR3 is TGTGCCAGCTCACCACCCGCCCTAGCGGGGGGGCTGGACAATGAGCAGTTCTTC. It encodes CASSPPALAGGLDNEQFF. V is TRBV18 and J is TRBJ2-1; TRBD2 matches 12 bases. The CDR3 contains 18 residues. The germline CDR1 and CDR2 sequences are KGHSH and LQKENI. J was trimmed by 5 bases and V by 0 bases; bases with no gene match: 8.